These 5 T cell receptor beta chains were sequenced from one sample in a study of shared clonotypes between healthy human individuals. Measured with immunoSEQ multiplex PCR; TCRdb has only the in-frame clones, and not every one. The sample includes roughly 500,000 clones, over 65% of them seen just once. The specimen sequenced was PBMCs. These receptors all come from a woman aged 40 to 49 in good health. Some clones in this sample may be carry-over from other donors' samples.

V usage is TRBV4-3 and J usage is TRBJ2-1; 9 positions agree with TRBD1. V lost 3 bases, J lost 0 bases, and 3 bases stayed unmatched. Germline lookup yields CDR1 LGHNA and CDR2 YSLEER. The CDR3 is made up of 16 amino acids. CDR3 in amino acids: CASSQVTGGSYNEQFF. The CDR3 DNA sequence: TGCGCCAGCAGCCAGGTGACAGGGGGCTCCTACAATGAGCAGTTCTTC.

This clone was picked up a small number of times. The chain is built from TRBV4-1 and TRBJ1-2; no clear D. Trimming removed 0 bases from V and 2 bases from J, with 4 bases in between. This CDR3 region has 13 residues. The germline gives CDR1 MGHRA, CDR2 YSYEKL. The CDR3 region is CASSQDHNYGYTF. The CDR3 DNA reads as TGCGCCAGCAGCCAAGATCACAACTATGGCTACACCTTC.

The chain recombines TRBV28 with TRBJ2-5; D gene ambiguous. From germline, CDR1 is MDHEN and CDR2 SYDVKM. The V and J ends lost 2 bases and 4 bases respectively, with 17 bases between them. The CDR3 sequence is 16 residues long. The CDR3: CASSLPQASVRETQYF. The CDR3 bases are TGTGCCAGCAGTTTACCCCAGGCTAGTGTAAGAGAGACCCAGTACTTC.

This chain connects TRBV19 to TRBJ2-7; D assignment may be TRBD1 or TRBD2 (5 bases each). The CDR3 has 14 amino acids. Germline V gene data show CDR1 as LNHDA and CDR2 as SQIVND (reference sequence). Trimming removed 5 bases from V and 5 bases from J, with 16 bases in between. CDR3 DNA sequence: TGTGCCAGTAGTGTCCCGGGGCTCAGGCACGAGCAGTACTTC. Its protein is CASSVPGLRHEQYF. Drawing the rest from reference TRBV19 and TRBJ2-7, the complete variable domain is DGGITQSPKYLFRKEGQNVTLSCEQNLNHDAMYWYRQDPGQGLRLIYYSQIVNDFQKGDIAEGYSVSREKKESFPLTVTSAQKNPTAFYLCASSVPGLRHEQYFGPGTRLTVT.

The CDR3 bases are TGCGCCAGCAGCACCACTAGCGGGAGGCCCCAAGAGACCCAGTACTTC. Amino acids: CASSTTSGRPQETQYF. The chain recombines TRBV4-1 with TRBJ2-5; 12 positions agree with TRBD2. The CDR3 extends over 16 amino acids. Germline V CDR1 and CDR2: MGHRA, YSYEKL. Trimming at V came to 5 bases and at J to 1 base, leaving 5 bases not matched to a gene.